What follows are 27 T cell receptor beta chains derived from one specimen sequenced in a study of cytomegalovirus exposure and HLA in healthy donors. With 60 Vbeta and 13 Jbeta primers, the PCR was carried out. The assay was immunoSEQ multiplex PCR, and TCRdb's table has in-frame clones only and misses some. The table includes roughly 150,000 clones, 75% to 80% detected once. Sequencing was done on a sample of PBMCs. The receptors were gathered from a woman between 25 and 40 years old in good health and CMV-seronegative.

This chain uses TRBV5-1 with TRBJ1-2, with D maybe TRBD1 (5 bases). This CDR3 comprises 14 residues. CDR1 and CDR2 from the germline V gene are SGHRS and YFSETQ. The V and J ends lost 0 bases and 5 bases respectively, with 11 bases between them. The CDR3 DNA follows: TGCGCCAGCAGCTTGGAGCGGGGGAGGTATGGCTACACCTTC. Translated, it gives CASSLERGRYGYTF.

This clone has more than one count but fewer than ten. The chain employs TRBV5-1 and TRBJ2-1, with D perhaps TRBD2 (6 bases). V lost 0 bases and J 12 bases, leaving 10 bases between the germline ends. This CDR3 is 12 amino acids long. The V gene's germline CDR1 is SGHRS and CDR2 YFSETQ. The CDR3 here is CASSLDGGVQFF. The CDR3 nucleotides are TGCGCCAGCAGCTTGGACGGAGGGGTGCAGTTCTTC.

The J gene is TRBJ2-7, the V gene TRBV6-1, with D unclear. The CDR3 runs 13 residues. Trimming stripped 3 bases from V and 4 bases from J, with 10 bases between. Per germline, CDR1 MNHNS and CDR2 SASEGT. CDR3: CASSDRSRYEQYF. The DNA for the CDR3 is TGTGCCAGCAGTGATCGGTCACGTTACGAGCAGTACTTC.

Notes on this clone: The same CDR3 is also encoded by other DNA sequences in this sample. The V call is TRBV5-4, the J call TRBJ2-7; D call uncertain. The V gene's germline CDR1 is SGHNT and CDR2 YYREEE (reference sequence). Trimming cost V 0 bases and J 2 bases, with 6 bases left between them. The CDR3 is 13 residues long. CDR3 bases: TGTGCCAGCAGCTTGGACAGTCCCTACGAGCAGTACTTC. This gives the protein CASSLDSPYEQYF. The whole variable domain, remainder taken from reference TRBV5-4 and TRBJ2-7, is ETGVTQSPTHLIKTRGQQVTLRCSSQSGHNTVSWYQQALGQGPQFIFQYYREEENGRGNFPPRFSGLQFPNYSSELNVNALELDDSALYLCASSLDSPYEQYFGPGTRLTVT.

The V call is TRBV5-1, the J call TRBJ1-2, with D perhaps TRBD1 (6 bases). The CDR3 has 13 residues. Germline V gene sequence: CDR1 SGHRS, CDR2 YFSETQ. V was clipped by 3 bases and J by 4 bases, with 10 bases between them. This CDR3 is CASSWGGGYGYTF. The CDR3 DNA reads TGCGCCAGCAGCTGGGGGGGCGGCTATGGCTACACCTTC. The full variable domain, completed using reference TRBV5-1 and TRBJ1-2, is KAGVTQTPRYLIKTRGQQVTLSCSPISGHRSVSWYQQTPGQGLQFLFEYFSETQRNKGNFPGRFSGRQFSNSRSEMNVSTLELGDSALYLCASSWGGGYGYTFGSGTRLTVV.

The chain has TRBV30 and TRBJ2-3; TRBD2 agrees at 9 bases. The germline V gene encodes CDR1 GTSNPN and CDR2 SVGIG (reference sequence). The length of the CDR3 is 15 residues. The J segment lost 2 bases and the V segment lost 4 bases, leaving 7 bases of the junction unmatched. CDR3 protein: CAWTRQRGVTDTQYF. In DNA, the CDR3 is TGTGCCTGGACCCGTCAGCGGGGGGTCACAGATACGCAGTATTTT.

This clone has just a few counts. The J gene is TRBJ1-1, the V gene TRBV2; D is possibly TRBD1 (6 bases). The germline V gene has CDR1 SNHLY and CDR2 FYNNEI. Trimming shortened V by 7 bases and J by 5 bases, and 17 bases separated the two germline ends. This CDR3 region has 14 residues. The CDR3 protein is CASNSGGAGTEAFF. CDR3 DNA: TGTGCCAGCAATTCGGGGGGCGCCGGGACTGAAGCTTTCTTT.

This clone was observed a few times. The chain uses TRBV6-1 and TRBJ2-3, with TRBD2 matching over 9 bases. This CDR3 is 14 amino acids long. Germline assignment: CDR1 MNHNS and CDR2 SASEGT. J gave up 5 bases and V 8 bases, and 8 bases lay outside the gene matches. The CDR3 DNA follows: TGTGCCAGCGGCAGGGCTAGCGGGGTAGATACGCAGTATTTT. Translating it yields CASGRASGVDTQYF.

V usage is TRBV4-2 and J usage is TRBJ2-3; tentative D call: TRBD2 (5 bases). The CDR3 sequence is 15 residues long. Looked up from germline, CDR1 is LGHNA and CDR2 is YNFKEQ. The ends were cut back, 1 base at V and 2 bases at J, with 10 bases in the middle. This chain's CDR3 is CASSQGAAPTDTQYF. CDR3 DNA sequence: TGTGCCAGCAGCCAAGGAGCGGCACCCACAGATACGCAGTATTTT.

The rearrangement uses TRBV11-2 and TRBJ2-3, with no clear D. CDR3 size: 13 residues. Trimming removed 4 bases from V and 4 bases from J, with 9 bases in between. Germline V gene sequence: CDR1 SGHAT, CDR2 FQNNGV. This CDR3 reads CASSWQMADTQYF. As DNA, the CDR3 is TGTGCCAGCAGCTGGCAAATGGCAGATACGCAGTATTTT.

The chain uses TRBV18 and TRBJ1-2; 7 bases are shared with TRBD1. The CDR3 is 14 amino acids. Germline lookup yields CDR1 KGHSH and CDR2 LQKENI. V was clipped by 3 bases and J by 5 bases; unmatched bases: 6. CDR3 nucleotide sequence: TGTGCCAGCTCACCGGACAGGATGCAGTATGGCTACACCTTC. It codes for CASSPDRMQYGYTF.

The chain links TRBV7-8 to TRBJ2-6; D remains unclear. Looked up from germline, CDR1 is SGHVS and CDR2 is FQNEAQ. The CDR3 is made up of 16 amino acids. V lost 4 bases to trimming and J lost 0 bases, with 10 bases between them. The CDR3 loop is CASSSRGSSGANVLTF. The CDR3 DNA is TGTGCCAGCAGCTCACGTGGCAGCTCTGGGGCCAACGTCCTGACTTTC.

The chain links TRBV11-1 to TRBJ1-5; 8 bases map to TRBD1. CDR1 is SGHAT and CDR2 is FQDESV in the germline V gene (reference sequence). This CDR3 is built from 13 residues. V gave up 5 bases and J gave up 6 bases; unmatched junction bases: 3. CDR3 DNA: TGTGCCAGCAGCCCAACAGGGGGTCAGCCCCAGCATTTT. This sequence encodes CASSPTGGQPQHF.

This chain links TRBV4-1 with TRBJ2-3, with D possibly being TRBD2 (6 bases). Germline loops: CDR1 MGHRA, CDR2 YSYEKL. Trimming cost V 10 bases and J 2 bases, with 19 bases left between them. This CDR3 region has 15 residues. CDR3 loop: CATSAGLLPTDTQYF. The CDR3 nucleotides read TGCGCCACTTCCGCGGGACTTCTCCCCACAGATACGCAGTATTTT.

This sequence joins TRBV5-1 and TRBJ1-6; 7 bases map to TRBD1. V lost 4 bases and J lost 6; bases outside the gene matches: 7. The CDR3 runs 15 residues. In germline, CDR1 is SGHRS, CDR2 YFSETQ. The chain's CDR3 is CASSGGTEINSPLHF. CDR3 DNA: TGCGCCAGCAGCGGAGGGACAGAAATTAATTCACCCCTCCACTTT.

This clone has a handful of counts. The CDR3 reads CASSVAGYSNQPQHF. The CDR3 DNA is TGTGCCAGCAGCGTAGCCGGTTATAGCAATCAGCCCCAGCATTTT. The chain employs TRBV9 and TRBJ1-5; D is ambiguous. Between the trimmed V and J ends, which lost 0 bases and 0 bases, there was a span of 7 bases. In germline, CDR1 is SGDLS, CDR2 YYNGEE. The CDR3 extends over 15 amino acids.

This clone has just one count. The chain employs TRBV5-4 and TRBJ1-2; 8 nucleotides agree with TRBD1. The germline V gene has CDR1 SGHNT and CDR2 YYREEE (reference sequence). The J segment lost 2 bases and the V segment lost 0 bases, leaving 6 bases of the junction unmatched. The CDR3 extends over 16 amino acids. CDR3 region: CASSLDRGGANYGYTF. As DNA, the CDR3 is TGTGCCAGCAGCTTGGACAGGGGGGGTGCCAACTATGGCTACACCTTC.

This clone was observed a single time. The CDR3: CASSLASASYNEQFF. The DNA of the CDR3 is TGCGCCAGCAGCTTGGCCAGTGCTTCCTACAATGAGCAGTTCTTC. V is TRBV5-1 and J is TRBJ2-1; D is ambiguous. Germline assignment: CDR1 SGHRS and CDR2 YFSETQ. Trimming shortened V by 0 bases and J by 1 base, and 8 bases separated the two germline ends. The CDR3 sequence is 15 residues long.

The chain joins TRBV5-8 to TRBJ1-2, with 8 bases matching TRBD1. The CDR3 loop spans 15 amino acids. Germline V CDR1 and CDR2: SGHTS, YDEGEE. V lost 3 bases to trimming and J lost 5 bases; unmatched junction nucleotides: 9. The CDR3 loop reads CASSSDRGRGYGYTF. CDR3 DNA sequence: TGTGCCAGCAGCTCCGACAGGGGCCGGGGGTATGGCTACACCTTC.

The chain is built from TRBV14 and TRBJ2-3; D perhaps matches TRBD1 (5 bases). Trimming took 7 bases from V and 1 from J, leaving 12 bases between them. This CDR3 is built from 14 residues. Per germline, CDR1 SGHDN and CDR2 FVKESK. DNA for the CDR3: TGTGCCAGCAACCACAGGTGGGGCACAGATACGCAGTATTTT. Protein sequence: CASNHRWGTDTQYF.

The rearrangement uses TRBV9 and TRBJ2-7; 9 nucleotides align to TRBD1. CDR3 size: 17 residues. After removal of 0 bases from V and 5 bases from J, the junction contained 12 bases not matched to a gene. In germline, CDR1 is SGDLS, CDR2 YYNGEE. Written as DNA, the CDR3 is TGTGCCAGCAGCGTAGGGCTCTCTGGACAGGGGTTCAACGAGCAGTACTTC. It codes for CASSVGLSGQGFNEQYF.

This chain connects TRBV7-2 to TRBJ1-5; a weak D match, TRBD1 (5 bases). V lost 5 bases and J 0 bases, leaving 11 bases between the germline ends. The CDR3 sequence is 15 residues long. Germline CDR1 and CDR2: SGHTA and FQGNSA. As DNA, the CDR3 is TGTGCCAGCAGCCGGACACTCTTTAGCAATCAGCCCCAGCATTTT. This translates into CASSRTLFSNQPQHF.

This clone was recorded a few times. The chain has TRBV5-1 and TRBJ2-1, with 9 bases lining up with TRBD2. This CDR3 spans 15 amino acids. From germline, CDR1 is SGHRS and CDR2 YFSETQ. The V and J ends lost 3 bases and 0 bases, in that order; junction bases with no gene match: 1. DNA for the CDR3: TGCGCCAGCAGCTATAGCGGGGGCTCCTACAATGAGCAGTTCTTC. Protein sequence: CASSYSGGSYNEQFF.

The V gene is TRBV7-6, the J gene TRBJ1-1; D not certain. Trimming took 2 bases from V and 6 from J, leaving 16 bases between them. Germline CDR1 and CDR2: SGHVS and FNYEAQ. The CDR3 sequence is 15 residues long. This CDR3 reads CASSLISGRLAEAFF. CDR3 in DNA: TGTGCCAGCAGCTTAATCTCCGGTAGATTGGCTGAAGCTTTCTTT.

The chain recombines TRBV9 with TRBJ1-1; no definite D call. Germline CDR1 is SGDLS and CDR2 is YYNGEE. The CDR3 is 14 residues long. V was trimmed by 5 bases and J by 1 base, leaving 12 bases between them. The CDR3 is CASRYRGSNTEAFF. The CDR3 nucleotides read TGTGCCAGCAGGTACCGCGGATCGAACACTGAAGCTTTCTTT. Together with reference TRBV9 and TRBJ1-1, the CDR3 gives the full variable domain: DSGVTQTPKHLITATGQRVTLRCSPRSGDLSVYWYQQSLDQGLQFLIQYYNGEERAKGNILERFSAQQFPDLHSELNLSSLELGDSALYFCASRYRGSNTEAFFGQGTRLTVV.

This clone was observed a handful of times. Additional DNA sequences in this sample encode the identical CDR3. The rearrangement uses TRBV5-4 and TRBJ1-1, with D uncertain. The germline V gene encodes CDR1 SGHNT and CDR2 YYREEE (reference sequence). This CDR3 spans 13 amino acids. V was clipped by 0 bases and J by 0 bases, with 3 bases between them. CDR3 amino acids: CASSLGLNTEAFF. DNA for the CDR3: TGTGCCAGCAGCTTGGGGCTGAACACTGAAGCTTTCTTT.

This chain joins TRBV9 and TRBJ2-1, with 14 bases aligning to TRBD2. There are 15 residues in the CDR3. The germline V gene encodes CDR1 SGDLS and CDR2 YYNGEE. The V segment lost 6 bases and the J segment 6 bases; nucleotides outside the gene matches: 5. The CDR3 loop is CASTGLAGGFNEQFF. In nucleotides, the CDR3 is TGTGCCAGCACCGGACTAGCGGGGGGTTTCAATGAGCAGTTCTTC.